These 20 T cell receptor beta chains were sequenced from one sample in a study of cytomegalovirus exposure and HLA in healthy donors. PCR involved 60 Vbeta and 13 Jbeta primers. The repertoire was sequenced with immunoSEQ multiplex PCR; TCRdb's copy has only in-frame clones and lacks some. The data contain 150,000 to 200,000 clones, under 85% of them singletons. Sequences were obtained from PBMCs. The receptors were gathered from a woman aged 25 to 39 in good health and CMV-seronegative.

The CDR3 is CASSPTSGGSQETQYF. CDR3 DNA: TGTGCCAGCAGCCCCACTAGCGGGGGTTCCCAAGAGACCCAGTACTTC. This rearrangement joins TRBV7-7 to TRBJ2-5; 11 nucleotides match TRBD2. CDR3 length equals 16 residues. Germline V gene data show CDR1 as SSHAT and CDR2 as FNYEAQ (reference sequence). With 5 bases clipped from V and 1 base from J, the junction kept 6 bases outside the gene matches.

Here the CDR3 reads CASSPRGRITGELFF. CDR3 in DNA: TGTGCCAGCAGCCCCAGGGGGCGGATCACCGGGGAGCTGTTTTTT. This chain connects TRBV5-4 to TRBJ2-2; 8 positions agree with TRBD1. Germline V gene data show CDR1 as SGHNT and CDR2 as YYREEE (reference sequence). V lost 4 bases and J lost 4; bases outside the gene matches: 6. The length of the CDR3 is 15 residues.

The V call is TRBV16, the J call TRBJ1-1; tentative D call: TRBD1 (5 bases). Between the trimmed V and J ends, which lost 4 bases and 5 bases, there was a span of 11 bases. Per the germline V gene, CDR1 is KGHSY and CDR2 is FQNENV. The CDR3 covers 13 residues. The CDR3 DNA is TGTGCCAGCAGCCGCAACCGGGGGACTGAAGCTTTCTTT. Encoded protein: CASSRNRGTEAFF.

The chain is built from TRBV7-8 and TRBJ2-5; D is perhaps TRBD2 (7 bases). This CDR3 region has 14 residues. In germline, CDR1 is SGHVS, CDR2 FQNEAQ. V gave up 4 bases and J gave up 4 bases, with 13 bases separating them. The CDR3 DNA reads TGTGCCAGCAGCTGGGGGGGGCCCGCAGAGACCCAGTACTTC. Its protein product is CASSWGGPAETQYF.

This clone was seen just once. V is TRBV7-9 and J is TRBJ1-1, with 10 bases aligning to TRBD1. The CDR3 length is 15 residues. Trimming at V came to 5 bases and at J to 1 base, leaving 4 bases not matched to a gene. CDR1 is SEHNR and CDR2 is FQNEAQ in the germline V gene (reference sequence). CDR3 DNA: TGTGCCAGCAGCCCCCGGACAGGGGGGAACACTGAAGCTTTCTTT. Protein product: CASSPRTGGNTEAFF.

This clone was found once. The V call is TRBV19, the J call TRBJ1-1, with TRBD1 matching 7 bases. The CDR3 runs to 13 residues. V shed 9 bases, J shed 2 bases, and the junction held 6 bases outside the gene matches. Germline lookup yields CDR1 LNHDA and CDR2 SQIVND (reference sequence). CDR3 bases: TGTGCCAGCAGGGGGTTGATCAACACTGAAGCTTTCTTT. Residues: CASRGLINTEAFF.

The J gene is TRBJ2-3, the V gene TRBV6-1; D is undetermined. Germline V CDR1 and CDR2: MNHNS, SASEGT. The V end lost 8 bases, the J end lost 2 bases, and 11 bases lay between the germline ends. There are 13 residues in the CDR3. CDR3 sequence reads: CASQVETTDTQYF. Written as DNA, the CDR3 is TGTGCCAGCCAAGTGGAGACCACAGATACGCAGTATTTT.

The chain joins TRBV5-1 to TRBJ2-3; 12 bases align to TRBD2. The CDR3 is 17 residues long. V dropped 4 bases and J dropped 2; count of bases not matched to a gene: 8. Germline CDR1 is SGHRS and CDR2 is YFSETQ. The DNA of the CDR3 is TGCGCCAGCAGCGCGGTACTAGCGGGGGGCCTCACAGATACGCAGTATTTT. Protein sequence: CASSAVLAGGLTDTQYF.

The V gene is TRBV6-1, the J gene TRBJ2-2; 7 bases agree with TRBD2. The ends lost 6 bases at V and 8 bases at J; junction bases unmatched: 12. CDR1 is MNHNS, CDR2 SASEGT, per germline. This CDR3 region has 15 residues. The CDR3 nucleotides read TGTGCCAGCAGCCGTCAGACTAGCCTACTAGGGGAGCTGTTTTTT. Protein: CASSRQTSLLGELFF.

The genes are TRBV18 and TRBJ2-3; possibly TRBD2 for D (6 bases). Germline-derived CDR1 and CDR2 are KGHSH and LQKENI. The CDR3 loop spans 14 amino acids. V was cut by 3 bases and J by 10 bases, with 17 bases left in between. The CDR3 DNA is TGTGCCAGCTCACCTGGGGCTAGCGAGGTTGCGCAGTATTTT. Amino acid sequence: CASSPGASEVAQYF.

The chain links TRBV9 to TRBJ2-7; D perhaps matches TRBD1 (6 bases). The CDR3 consists of 15 residues. The V end lost 4 bases, the J end lost 0 bases, and 14 bases lay between the germline ends. Germline values: CDR1 SGDLS, CDR2 YYNGEE. DNA for the CDR3: TGTGCCAGCAGCCCAACCGACAGGTCCTCCTACGAGCAGTACTTC. As protein: CASSPTDRSSYEQYF.

This rearrangement joins TRBV18 to TRBJ1-1, with 7 bases matching TRBD1. CDR1 is KGHSH and CDR2 is LQKENI in the germline V gene. V lost 4 bases and J lost 0; bases outside the gene matches: 5. The CDR3 spans 15 residues. The CDR3 is CASSQSGQVNTEAFF. CDR3 bases: TGTGCCAGCTCACAAAGCGGACAGGTGAACACTGAAGCTTTCTTT.

The genes are TRBV5-4 and TRBJ2-3; TRBD2 might be the D (5 bases). This CDR3 has 15 amino acids. Germline V gene data show CDR1 as SGHNT and CDR2 as YYREEE (reference sequence). V was trimmed by 4 bases and J by 4 bases, leaving 16 bases between them. The CDR3, as DNA: TGTGCCAGCAGCCCACTGGATCCGGGGTCAGATACGCAGTATTTT. Its translation: CASSPLDPGSDTQYF. The full variable domain, its missing parts supplied by reference TRBV5-4 and TRBJ2-3, is ETGVTQSPTHLIKTRGQQVTLRCSSQSGHNTVSWYQQALGQGPQFIFQYYREEENGRGNFPPRFSGLQFPNYSSELNVNALELDDSALYLCASSPLDPGSDTQYFGPGTRLTVL.

The chain uses TRBV30 and TRBJ1-1; D gene uncertain. The CDR3 contains 15 residues. The germline gives CDR1 GTSNPN, CDR2 SVGIG (reference sequence). V was pared by 0 bases and J by 1 base, with 12 bases between. The CDR3 sequence is CAWSVLFWSNTEAFF. CDR3 nucleotide sequence: TGTGCCTGGAGTGTACTTTTTTGGTCGAACACTGAAGCTTTCTTT.

This clone was detected many times. This rearrangement joins TRBV19 to TRBJ1-6, with unresolved D. Germline V CDR1 and CDR2: LNHDA, SQIVND (reference sequence). V lost 4 bases, J lost 7 bases, and 11 bases lay in between. The CDR3 totals 14 residues. The CDR3 DNA reads as TGTGCCAGTAGTACGGCAGGCGGGAATTCACCCCTCCACTTT. As protein: CASSTAGGNSPLHF.

The CDR3 spells CASSRASGRGTDTQYF. CDR3 sequence (DNA): TGTGCCAGCAGCCGTGCCTCCGGGCGGGGCACAGATACGCAGTATTTT. V usage is TRBV9 and J usage is TRBJ2-3; TRBD2 might be the D (5 bases). With 4 bases removed from V and 1 base from J, the gap between germline ends came to 16 bases. The CDR3 is 16 residues long. CDR1 is SGDLS, CDR2 YYNGEE, per germline.

The J gene is TRBJ1-6, the V gene TRBV6-4; 9 nucleotides match TRBD1. The CDR3 loop spans 15 amino acids. Looked up from germline, CDR1 is MRHNA and CDR2 is SNTAGT. Unmatched junction bases numbered 7, after V lost 6 bases and J lost 7 bases. The CDR3, as DNA: TGTGCCAGCAGCGCCGGGACAGGGCTAAATTCACCCCTCCACTTT. It yields the protein CASSAGTGLNSPLHF.

The rearrangement joins TRBV4-1 to TRBJ1-4; 10 nucleotides align to TRBD1. V lost 4 bases, J lost 3 bases, and 8 bases stayed unmatched. Germline CDR1 reads MGHRA; CDR2 reads YSYEKL. CDR3 length equals 17 residues. CDR3 nucleotide sequence: TGCGCCAGCAGCCCCTGGAGGGACAGGGGACCTAATGAAAAACTGTTTTTT. Protein product: CASSPWRDRGPNEKLFF.

The J gene is TRBJ1-2, the V gene TRBV28; TRBD1 is a possible D gene (6 bases). Trimming took 8 bases from V and 0 from J, leaving 13 bases between them. The CDR3 runs 14 residues. CDR1 is MDHEN, CDR2 SYDVKM, per germline. Here the CDR3 reads CASRPQGTNYGYTF. Here the CDR3 DNA reads TGTGCCAGCCGGCCACAGGGAACTAACTATGGCTACACCTTC.

V gene TRBV27 combines with J gene TRBJ1-4; 10 bases are shared with TRBD1. The CDR3 covers 14 residues. The germline V gene has CDR1 MNHEY and CDR2 SMNVEV (reference sequence). The V gene end was trimmed by 8 bases and the J gene end by 4 bases; junction bases not matched to a gene: 4. The CDR3 protein is CASGTGVHNEKLFF. CDR3 sequence (DNA): TGTGCCAGCGGGACAGGGGTTCATAATGAAAAACTGTTTTTT.